The 25 T cell receptor beta chains presented below share a single source sample, sequenced in a study of early T cells in non-severe SARS-CoV-2 infection. TCRdb redid the calling of the 5' RACE reads with MiXCR, one entry per CDR3 protein. The sample gives roughly 64,000 distinct CDR3 sequences, about an eighth of which show up once; roughly 4.2% is in the top ten. The sample comprised whole blood. Receptors originate from an adult who was a healthcare worker with PCR-confirmed SARS-CoV-2 infection or an uninfected control (not recorded which).

This sequence joins TRBV5-1 and TRBJ2-1, with D hard to call. The V gene lost 2 bases and the J gene lost 8 bases, with 5 bases spanning the gap. This CDR3 has 11 amino acids. Germline assignment: CDR1 SGHRS and CDR2 YFSETQ. Written as DNA, the CDR3 is TGCGCCAGCAGCTTTAACTATGAGCAGTTCTTC. Its translation is CASSFNYEQFF.

The chain recombines TRBV6-2 or TRBV6-3 with TRBJ2-7, with 12 bases identical to TRBD2. The CDR3 runs 14 residues. The V and J ends lost 6 bases and 3 bases, in that order; junction bases with no gene match: 3. Germline values: CDR1 MNHEY, CDR2 SVGEGT. The CDR3 DNA reads TGTGCCAGCAGAAAACTAGCGGGGGGCTACGAGCAGTACTTC. Translating gives CASRKLAGGYEQYF.

This clonotype was seen a handful of times. This sequence joins TRBV13 and TRBJ1-2; tentative D call: TRBD1 (5 bases). Per the germline V gene, CDR1 is PRHDT and CDR2 is FYEKMQ (reference sequence). Between the trimmed V and J ends, which lost 7 bases and 2 bases, there was a span of 20 bases. The CDR3 has 16 residues. CDR3 DNA: TGTGCCAGCAAGCTTAGAATGGCAGGGCTCAACTATGGCTACACCTTC. Translating gives CASKLRMAGLNYGYTF. Drawing the rest from reference TRBV13 and TRBJ1-2, the complete variable domain is AAGVIQSPRHLIKEKRETATLKCYPIPRHDTVYWYQQGPGQDPQFLISFYEKMQSDKGSIPDRFSAQQFSDYHSELNMSSLELGDSALYFCASKLRMAGLNYGYTFGSGTRLTVV.

This clonotype was found a few times. J is TRBJ1-5 and V is TRBV3-1; no clear D. Germline V gene lookup returns CDR1 LGHDT and CDR2 YNNKEL (reference sequence). This CDR3 has 15 residues. Trimming took off 0 bases at V and 6 bases at J, with 12 bases between the two ends. The CDR3 here is CASSQDLGKTQPQHF. CDR3 DNA sequence: TGTGCCAGCAGCCAAGATCTAGGGAAAACTCAGCCCCAGCATTTT.

The J gene is TRBJ1-5, the V gene TRBV19; tentatively, D is TRBD1 (5 bases). The germline V and J ends were trimmed by 7 bases and 3 bases, with 16 bases remaining between them. Germline-derived CDR1 and CDR2 are LNHDA and SQIVND (reference sequence). The CDR3 sequence is 15 residues long. DNA for the CDR3: TGTGCCAGTAACCCGGGACCCGTGTCCAATCAGCCCCAGCATTTT. Encoded protein: CASNPGPVSNQPQHF. Variable domain in full (rest from reference TRBV19 and TRBJ1-5): DGGITQSPKYLFRKEGQNVTLSCEQNLNHDAMYWYRQDPGQGLRLIYYSQIVNDFQKGDIAEGYSVSREKKESFPLTVTSAQKNPTAFYLCASNPGPVSNQPQHFGDGTRLSIL.

This clonotype has just a few counts. The rearrangement uses TRBV19 and TRBJ1-4, with D perhaps TRBD1 (6 bases). This CDR3 is 15 amino acids long. V gave up 4 bases and J gave up 2 bases, with 11 bases separating them. Germline lookup yields CDR1 LNHDA and CDR2 SQIVND (reference sequence). CDR3 sequence reads: CASSTSGETNEKLFF. The CDR3 nucleotides are TGTGCCAGTAGTACCTCAGGGGAGACTAATGAAAAACTGTTTTTT.

This clonotype showed up many times. The chain has TRBV11-2 and TRBJ1-3; TRBD1 agrees at 10 bases. Trimming at V came to 5 bases and at J to 4 bases, leaving 5 bases not matched to a gene. CDR1 SGHAT and CDR2 FQNNGV come from the germline V gene. This CDR3 is built from 15 residues. CDR3 coding DNA: TGTGCCAGCAGCAATTCGGACAGGGGGGGAAACACCATATATTTT. Amino acids: CASSNSDRGGNTIYF.

This clonotype appeared many times. This chain joins TRBV2 and TRBJ2-3; D might be TRBD2 (6 bases). Germline values: CDR1 SNHLY, CDR2 FYNNEI. The CDR3 is 15 amino acids. V lost 4 bases to trimming and J lost 0 bases, with 11 bases between them. In DNA form, the CDR3 reads TGTGCCAGCAGTGTCGCCGGGACTAGCACAGATACGCAGTATTTT. Protein sequence: CASSVAGTSTDTQYF.

The chain couples TRBV6-2 or TRBV6-3 to TRBJ2-7; D is possibly TRBD1 (6 bases). Germline CDR1 reads MNHEY; CDR2 reads SVGEGT. This CDR3 contains 13 residues. V lost 2 bases and J lost 3, with 8 bases in between. CDR3 residues: CASSYGQFYEQYF. CDR3 DNA: TGTGCCAGCAGTTACGGACAGTTCTACGAGCAGTACTTC.

Written as DNA, the CDR3 is TGTGCCAGCAGTCCCGGGGGGGCTAGCACAGATACGCAGTATTTT. Residues: CASSPGGASTDTQYF. J is TRBJ2-3 and V is TRBV2; 8 bases align to TRBD2. This CDR3 has 15 residues. Germline values: CDR1 SNHLY, CDR2 FYNNEI. With V trimmed by 5 bases and J by 0 bases, 4 bases remained unmatched.

This clonotype was found many times. The chain combines TRBV4-3 with TRBJ2-3, with D uncertain. The germline V gene encodes CDR1 LGHNA and CDR2 YSLEER. The CDR3 runs 11 residues. The V end was cut by 8 bases, the J end by 0 bases, with 3 bases between. For the CDR3, the DNA is TGCGCCAGCGGAAGCACAGATACGCAGTATTTT. Amino acids: CASGSTDTQYF.

The V gene is TRBV5-1, the J gene TRBJ2-5, with 7 bases matching TRBD1. Trimming took 0 bases from V and 5 from J; bases not matched to a gene: 7. Germline V lookup: CDR1 SGHRS, CDR2 YFSETQ. The length of the CDR3 is 15 residues. The chain's CDR3 is CASSLASGQLETQYF. CDR3 DNA: TGCGCCAGCAGCTTGGCCTCGGGACAGCTGGAGACCCAGTACTTC.

This clonotype was found many times. The rearrangement joins TRBV20-1 to TRBJ1-5, with no clear D. This CDR3 region has 15 residues. V dropped 0 bases and J dropped 1 base, with 10 bases sitting between them. CDR1 DFQATT and CDR2 SNEGSKA come from the germline V gene (reference sequence). The CDR3 protein is CSARDSGRSNQPQHF. DNA for the CDR3: TGCAGTGCTAGAGATTCGGGAAGAAGCAATCAGCCCCAGCATTTT.

The chain uses TRBV30 and TRBJ2-7; 7 bases map to TRBD2. Germline values: CDR1 GTSNPN, CDR2 SVGIG (reference sequence). CDR3 length: 14 amino acids. J was trimmed by 2 bases and V by 0 bases; bases with no gene match: 4. CDR3 in DNA: TGTGCCTGGAGTGTATCGGGAGGAACCTACGAGCAGTACTTC. It codes for CAWSVSGGTYEQYF.

The rearrangement links TRBV20-1 to TRBJ1-5; D gene unclear. The ends were cut back, 0 bases at V and 2 bases at J, with 8 bases in the middle. CDR3 length equals 14 residues. Germline-derived CDR1 and CDR2 are DFQATT and SNEGSKA (reference sequence). The CDR3, as DNA: TGCAGTGCTAGAGACCCCGAAGGCAATCAGCCCCAGCATTTT. This translates into CSARDPEGNQPQHF.

This clonotype was found a few times. This chain links TRBV12-3 or TRBV12-4 with TRBJ1-6; D might be TRBD1 (5 bases). The V and J ends lost 3 bases and 6 bases respectively, with 9 bases between them. The length of the CDR3 is 14 residues. Here the CDR3 reads CASSFEGSNSPLHF. Written as DNA, the CDR3 is TGTGCCAGCAGTTTCGAGGGGAGTAATTCACCCCTCCACTTT.

This clonotype appeared many times. The CDR3 sequence: CAISEGPESYEQYF. The CDR3 DNA is TGTGCCATCAGTGAGGGTCCGGAAAGCTACGAGCAGTACTTC. The chain joins TRBV10-3 to TRBJ2-7; the D is unclear. This CDR3 spans 14 amino acids. V was cut by 2 bases and J by 3 bases, with 11 bases left in between. Germline assignment: CDR1 ENHRY and CDR2 SYGVKD.

Ten or more counts support this clonotype. The gene calls are TRBV6-5 and TRBJ2-3; TRBD1 is a possible D gene (6 bases). Trimming removed 6 bases from V and 4 bases from J, with 20 bases in between. The germline CDR1 and CDR2 sequences are MNHEY and SVGAGI. The CDR3 length is 16 residues. The CDR3, as DNA: TGTGCCAGCAGCCCCCCGGGACACCGGTCCGCAGATACGCAGTATTTT. The encoded protein is CASSPPGHRSADTQYF.

J is TRBJ2-3 and V is TRBV20-1; possible D gene TRBD1, 6 bases. The CDR3 is 14 amino acids. V lost 6 bases, J lost 2 bases, and 15 bases lay in between. Germline CDR1 reads DFQATT; CDR2 reads SNEGSKA (reference sequence). CDR3 in amino acids: CSALTGSYTDTQYF. As DNA, the CDR3 is TGCAGTGCACTGACAGGTTCCTACACAGATACGCAGTATTTT.

This clonotype is a singleton in its sample. V gene TRBV6-6 combines with J gene TRBJ2-3; D gene uncertain. CDR1 and CDR2 (germline): MNHNY, SVGAGI (reference sequence). Between the trimmed V and J ends, which lost 0 bases and 5 bases, there was a span of 6 bases. The CDR3 runs 13 residues. CDR3 bases: TGTGCCAGCAGTTACTCGACAAGAGATACGCAGTATTTT. The encoded protein is CASSYSTRDTQYF.

This clonotype was seen repeatedly, ten times or more. The chain combines TRBV12-3 or TRBV12-4 with TRBJ1-2; 8 positions agree with TRBD1. The V and J ends lost 5 bases and 2 bases, in that order; junction bases with no gene match: 7. CDR3 length equals 15 residues. The CDR3 DNA reads TGTGCCAGCAGTGACAGGGGAAGATCCAACTATGGCTACACCTTC. It translates to CASSDRGRSNYGYTF.

This clonotype has ten or more counts. The J gene is TRBJ2-7, the V gene TRBV11-2; D is undetermined. Per the germline V gene, CDR1 is SGHAT and CDR2 is FQNNGV. V lost 2 bases, J lost 6 bases, and 5 bases lay in between. The CDR3 totals 11 residues. For the CDR3, the DNA is TGTGCCAGCAGCTTATTGTCCGAGCAGTACTTC. It translates to CASSLLSEQYF.

This clonotype has a handful of counts. V and J are TRBV12-3 or TRBV12-4 and TRBJ1-2; TRBD1 is a possible D gene (6 bases). V gave up 4 bases and J gave up 7 bases, with 28 bases separating them. This CDR3 has 18 amino acids. The CDR3 is CASSSPPRGPRIFSGYTF. CDR3 sequence (DNA): TGTGCCAGCAGTTCACCCCCGCGGGGGCCGAGAATTTTTTCTGGCTACACCTTC.

CDR3 in amino acids: CASSEELTNTEAFF. The DNA of the CDR3 is TGTGCCAGCAGTGAAGAGCTGACGAACACTGAAGCTTTCTTT. This rearrangement joins TRBV2 to TRBJ1-1; no firm D call. V lost 1 base, J lost 1 base, and 7 bases lay in between. CDR3 length: 14 amino acids. Germline lookup yields CDR1 SNHLY and CDR2 FYNNEI.

This clonotype was seen at least ten times. The V gene is TRBV18, the J gene TRBJ2-5; 10 bases are shared with TRBD2. V was pared by 1 base and J by 2 bases, with 13 bases of the junction left unmatched. This CDR3 has 19 amino acids. Germline V CDR1 and CDR2: KGHSH, LQKENI. CDR3 region: CASSPLTLAGDFMQETQYF. The CDR3 bases are TGTGCCAGCTCACCACTGACCCTAGCGGGGGATTTCATGCAAGAGACCCAGTACTTC.